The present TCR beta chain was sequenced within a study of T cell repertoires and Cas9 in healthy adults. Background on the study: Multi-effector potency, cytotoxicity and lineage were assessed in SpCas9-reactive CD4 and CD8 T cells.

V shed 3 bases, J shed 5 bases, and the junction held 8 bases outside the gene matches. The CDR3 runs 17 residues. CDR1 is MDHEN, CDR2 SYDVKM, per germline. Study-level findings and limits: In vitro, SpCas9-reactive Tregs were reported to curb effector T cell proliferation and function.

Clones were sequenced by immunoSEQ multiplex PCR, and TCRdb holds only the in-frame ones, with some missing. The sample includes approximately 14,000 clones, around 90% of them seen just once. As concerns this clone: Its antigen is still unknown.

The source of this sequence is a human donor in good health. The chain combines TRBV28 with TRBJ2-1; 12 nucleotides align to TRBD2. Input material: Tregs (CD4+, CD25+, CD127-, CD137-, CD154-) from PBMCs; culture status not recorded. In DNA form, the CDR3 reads TGTGCCAGCAGTTTGGATCCGGGACTAGCGGGCCACAATGAGCAGTTCTTC. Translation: CASSLDPGLAGHNEQFF.